Shown below are 19 T cell receptor beta chains from a single sample sequenced in a study of T-cell reconstitution after alpha-beta-depleted transplantation in children listed by TCRdb under 2016. Receptor amplification or capture employed PCR. Sequenced on an Illumina HiSeq 2500. To normalize quantification of the TCRbeta repertoire, the TCR libraries were built with molecular barcoding that relied on unique molecular identifiers. Using fastp at Q25 and MiXCR, TCRdb reprocessed the public reads and kept productive beta chains. Each CDR3 protein appears once, grouped with its most common genes and DNA. The sample profile shows 90,000 to 95,000 distinct CDR3 sequences; less than 15% of them were found once. The biggest ten clones account for more than 11% of the sample. Sequencing was performed on PBMCs from the stem cell graft donor, taken from the stem cell graft. The receptors come from a human donor who donated a stem cell graft to a child with inherited bone marrow failure.

Many counts were recorded for this clonotype. This chain connects TRBV6-1 to TRBJ1-4; TRBD1 aligns across 8 bases. Germline V CDR1 and CDR2: MNHNS, SASEGT. This CDR3 is 14 amino acids long. The trim removed 6 bases at V and 8 bases at J, leaving 8 bases unmatched. CDR3 sequence reads: CASSPGGFEEKLFF. DNA of the CDR3: TGTGCCAGCAGCCCAGGGGGCTTTGAAGAAAAACTGTTTTTT.

In its sample, this clonotype was seen many times. J is TRBJ2-3 and V is TRBV18; no clear D gene. The germline V and J ends were trimmed by 2 bases and 5 bases, with 11 bases remaining between them. The CDR3 has 14 amino acids. Looked up from germline, CDR1 is KGHSH and CDR2 is LQKENI. The CDR3 spells CASSPGSSGDTQYF. CDR3 nucleotides: TGTGCCAGCTCACCAGGGTCAAGTGGAGATACGCAGTATTTT.

About this clonotype: At one boundary the junction diverges from the germline segment, which might be a read error. CDR3 nucleotides: TGCGCCACCAGCAAATATTCAGGGGCCAGGGGGCTGAGCTATGGCTACACCTTC. Translating gives CATSKYSGARGLSYGYTF. This chain uses TRBV15 with TRBJ1-2; 8 bases are shared with TRBD1. Germline CDR1 is LNHNV and CDR2 is YYDKDF (reference sequence). The CDR3 is 18 amino acids.

This clonotype was observed at least ten times. The chain is built from TRBV7-6 and TRBJ1-6; weak D call: TRBD1 (6 bases). Trimming removed 2 bases from V and 9 bases from J, with 11 bases in between. In germline, CDR1 is SGHVS, CDR2 FNYEAQ. The CDR3 runs 14 residues. This CDR3 is CASSLTGSSSPLHF. CDR3 DNA sequence: TGTGCCAGCAGCTTAACAGGGAGTAGTTCACCCCTCCACTTT.

The rearrangement uses TRBV7-2 and TRBJ2-1; no clear D. V was cut by 5 bases and J by 5 bases, with 10 bases left in between. CDR1 and CDR2 from the germline V gene are SGHTA and FQGNSA. CDR3 length: 13 residues. The CDR3 is CASSPGVNNEQFF. CDR3 bases: TGTGCCAGCAGCCCTGGGGTTAACAATGAGCAGTTCTTC. Combining the CDR3 with reference TRBV7-2 and TRBJ2-1 gives the whole variable domain GAGVSQSPSNKVTEKGKDVELRCDPISGHTALYWYRQSLGQGLEFLIYFQGNSAPDKSGLPSDRFSAERTGGSVSTLTIQRTQQEDSAVYLCASSPGVNNEQFFGPGTRLTVL.

This clonotype was counted only a few times. The chain joins TRBV3-1 to TRBJ1-1; the D gene is possibly TRBD1 (6 bases). CDR3 length: 13 residues. Trimming shortened V by 3 bases and J by 6 bases, and 11 bases separated the two germline ends. Germline-derived CDR1 and CDR2 are LGHDT and YNNKEL (reference sequence). The CDR3 here is CASSQAGASEAFF. CDR3 in DNA: TGTGCCAGCAGCCAGGCAGGGGCTTCTGAAGCTTTCTTT.

Only a few counts were recorded for this clonotype. V gene TRBV20-1 combines with J gene TRBJ2-1; the match to TRBD2 covers 9 bases. V trimming: 3 bases; J trimming: 5 bases; junction bases outside the gene matches: 8. Germline loops: CDR1 DFQATT, CDR2 SNEGSKA (reference sequence). CDR3 length: 15 amino acids. CDR3 coding DNA: TGCAGTGCTAGCCGCCCTAGCGGGAAGCACAATGAGCAGTTCTTC. Translating gives CSASRPSGKHNEQFF.

This clonotype has ten or more counts. The V gene is TRBV29-1, the J gene TRBJ2-5; 8 nucleotides match TRBD2. CDR3 length: 12 residues. V gave up 7 bases and J gave up 5 bases; unmatched junction bases: 6. Per the germline V gene, CDR1 is SQVTM and CDR2 is ANQGSEA. CDR3 nucleotide sequence: TGCAGCGGGTATAGCGGGGTGGAGACCCAGTACTTC. Amino acid sequence: CSGYSGVETQYF.

This clonotype was recorded at least ten times. The rearrangement joins TRBV2 to TRBJ1-1; tentative D call: TRBD1 (5 bases). The CDR3 length is 15 residues. The ends were cut back, 7 bases at V and 0 bases at J, with 15 bases in the middle. Germline loops: CDR1 SNHLY, CDR2 FYNNEI. CDR3 region: CASTLEGRLNTEAFF. The CDR3 nucleotides read TGTGCCAGCACCCTCGAGGGACGGCTGAACACTGAAGCTTTCTTT.

The table lists this clonotype with many counts. The chain joins TRBV5-1 to TRBJ2-7, with 12 bases matching TRBD2. This CDR3 comprises 18 residues. Looked up from germline, CDR1 is SGHRS and CDR2 is YFSETQ. J was trimmed by 7 bases and V by 1 base; bases with no gene match: 15. This chain's CDR3 is CASSLTPLTSGGSWEQYF. The CDR3 coding sequence is TGCGCCAGCAGCTTGACGCCCCTGACTAGCGGGGGTTCTTGGGAGCAGTACTTC.

This clonotype was seen at least ten times. V is TRBV9 and J is TRBJ2-7; 8 bases align to TRBD2. The trim removed 3 bases at V and 4 bases at J, leaving 6 bases unmatched. In germline, CDR1 is SGDLS, CDR2 YYNGEE. CDR3 length: 14 amino acids. The chain's CDR3 is CASSAGTRVYEQYF. Written as DNA, the CDR3 is TGTGCCAGCAGCGCCGGGACTAGGGTTTACGAGCAGTACTTC.

In its sample, this clonotype was seen many times. This chain connects TRBV27 to TRBJ2-6, with D unresolved. CDR1 and CDR2 (germline): MNHEY, SMNVEV (reference sequence). The CDR3 is 17 residues long. V was cut by 5 bases and J by 0 bases, with 14 bases left in between. The CDR3 spells CASSGGGDASGANVLTF. CDR3 in DNA: TGTGCCAGCAGTGGCGGTGGGGATGCCTCTGGGGCCAACGTCCTGACTTTC. Full variable domain (outside the CDR3, taken from reference TRBV27 and TRBJ2-6): EAQVTQNPRYLITVTGKKLTVTCSQNMNHEYMSWYRQDPGLGLRQIYYSMNVEVTDKGDVPEGYKVSRKEKRNFPLILESPSPNQTSLYFCASSGGGDASGANVLTFGAGSRLTVL.

This clonotype was seen at least ten times. The rearrangement joins TRBV20-1 to TRBJ2-2; D remains ambiguous. The germline V and J ends were trimmed by 1 base and 3 bases, with 3 bases remaining between them. Germline V gene data show CDR1 as DFQATT and CDR2 as SNEGSKA (reference sequence). The CDR3 extends over 12 amino acids. CDR3 region: CSARGYTGELFF. The DNA for the CDR3 is TGCAGTGCTAGAGGGTACACCGGGGAGCTGTTTTTT.

The chain joins TRBV20-1 to TRBJ2-7; TRBD1 matches 8 bases. V shed 5 bases and J 2 bases; nucleotides not matched to a gene: 8. CDR1 is DFQATT, CDR2 SNEGSKA, per germline (reference sequence). The CDR3 totals 14 residues. In DNA form, the CDR3 reads TGCAGTGCTGACGGGGACAGGACACCCTACGAGCAGTACTTC. Its protein product is CSADGDRTPYEQYF.

This clonotype was counted ten times or more. The CDR3 nucleotides read TGCGCCAGCAGAAAAGGGATGGGAGAGACCCAGTACTTC. Translated, it gives CASRKGMGETQYF. V gene TRBV5-1 combines with J gene TRBJ2-5; D gene uncertain. V was pared by 5 bases and J by 4 bases, with 12 bases between. The germline V gene encodes CDR1 SGHRS and CDR2 YFSETQ. The CDR3 totals 13 residues. Full variable domain (remainder filled in from reference TRBV5-1 and TRBJ2-5): KAGVTQTPRYLIKTRGQQVTLSCSPISGHRSVSWYQQTPGQGLQFLFEYFSETQRNKGNFPGRFSGRQFSNSRSEMNVSTLELGDSALYLCASRKGMGETQYFGPGTRLLVL.

In its sample, this clonotype was seen many times. The chain carries TRBV28 and TRBJ2-7; possible D gene TRBD1, 7 bases. Between the trimmed V and J ends, which lost 1 base and 0 bases, there was a span of 25 bases. CDR1 is MDHEN and CDR2 is SYDVKM in the germline V gene. The CDR3 spans 20 residues. CDR3 protein: CASSLLGGGVLARSSYEQYF. The CDR3 bases are TGTGCCAGCAGTTTATTAGGGGGCGGGGTATTAGCGAGGAGCTCCTACGAGCAGTACTTC.

This clonotype was found many times. The chain has TRBV25-1 and TRBJ2-1; D gene unclear. The CDR3 loop spans 11 amino acids. V lost 4 bases, J lost 9 bases, and 7 bases lay in between. CDR1 is MGHDK and CDR2 is SYGVNS in the germline V gene. DNA of the CDR3: TGTGCCAGCAGTGTTTCCCTTGAGCAGTTCTTC. It specifies CASSVSLEQFF.

This clonotype showed up many times. This rearrangement joins TRBV20-1 to TRBJ1-5; D is perhaps TRBD1 (5 bases). Germline V lookup: CDR1 DFQATT, CDR2 SNEGSKA (reference sequence). The CDR3 length is 15 residues. V lost 3 bases to trimming and J lost 7 bases, with 19 bases between them. Here the CDR3 reads CSARLAWGERQPQHF. The CDR3 DNA reads as TGCAGTGCTAGGCTCGCCTGGGGGGAAAGGCAGCCCCAGCATTTT.

In this sample, this clonotype turned up many times. This sequence joins TRBV19 and TRBJ1-2, with D possibly matching TRBD1 (5 bases). V was shortened by 5 bases and J by 6 bases, with 13 bases between the two germline ends. The germline CDR1 and CDR2 sequences are LNHDA and SQIVND (reference sequence). This CDR3 has 13 amino acids. In DNA, the CDR3 is TGTGCCAGTAGTCCACAGCCAGGGAATGGCTACACCTTC. Its protein product is CASSPQPGNGYTF.